This TCR beta chain is from a study of cytomegalovirus exposure and HLA in healthy donors (dated by TCRdb to the late 2010s). At the level of the whole study: According to an earlier analysis of around 600 of the donors, roughly 180 million T cells yielded 117 million unique TCR beta sequences and approximately 300 Gb of sequence data. Typing coverage differed by locus: A, B, C, DRB1 and DQB1 were typed in about 620-630 donors, DQA1 in 500 to 550, DPA1 in 600 to 610, and DPB1 in approximately 450. Across approximately 400 genotyped donors of the cohort, an average of roughly 250,000 unique TCR beta nucleotide sequences per donor were sequenced, and 15% to 20% of those sequences were non-productive. Rather than using new phenotypic data, the later analysis identified candidate immune exposures from TCR beta sequences and from how often those sequences occurred across donors. Using immunosequencing, the study profiled T cell repertoires from 666 subjects and related those repertoires to cytomegalovirus serostatus. A later analysis re-examined previously published TCR beta repertoires from 610 or so donors and added high-resolution HLA genotyping to investigate patterns of TCR occurrence. All discovery cohort repertoires had been generated on a single sequencing platform. Donor age, sex, ethnicity and CMV serostatus were collected together with the repertoire data. A later genetic analysis took genome-wide SNP genotypes for 398 of the 666 donors and used that subset as a discovery cohort. HLA typing covered class I and class II loci at four-digit resolution. The aim of the study was to test whether cataloging public T cell receptors could identify signatures of past pathogen exposure. Of the approximately 400 genotyped donors, 81% were placed in the genetic ancestry cluster associated with self-reported Caucasian donors. High-throughput TCR immunosequencing, statistical association of individual TCRs with disease status, and machine learning were combined to predict cytomegalovirus infection status. Roughly 5 DR-DQ haplotypes were treated as single units for association and clustering because of strong linkage in the cohort. In an earlier analysis of over 550 of the donors, high-throughput TCR beta sequencing was used to judge whether each TCR beta V gene segment behaved as functional or pseudogenic. In addition to the first cohort of 666 subjects, a separate validation cohort of 120 different subjects was used. An early release covering 550 to 650 HLA-typed donors comprised around 300 gigabases of sequencing data and around 80 million unique TCR sequences.

Overall study outcomes, separate from this receptor: The study gave a list of over 150 TCR beta chains associated with cytomegalovirus. The only immune exposure information available for the cohort was CMV serostatus. Compared with equally common non-associated chains, HLA-associated TCR beta chains in a later analysis were more clonally expanded and had lower generation probabilities. A further reported finding was that TCR beta sequences accurately predicted the HLA-A and HLA-B alleles for most subjects in the first cohort. Because the 87-base-pair reads could not distinguish some IMGT-functional V segments, including TRBV6-2 and TRBV6-3, those segments were excluded. The authors suggested that the approach could potentially be generalized to other disease states and immunological phenotypes. Because counts were too low, roughly 17 rarely observed V segments, including chromosome 9 orphons, were left out of the earlier analysis of about 500 of the donors. Sequencing depth was assumed to be roughly uniform across donors in the presence/absence analyses, though that assumption may not hold. Correlated functional status among segregating V segments might reflect linkage disequilibrium, but an unknown experimental factor could not be ruled out. A cluster of highly shared sequence variants was judged likely to be a technical artifact of the sequencing pipeline. Strong co-occurrence of HLA alleles, especially DR and DQ, made assigning TCR associations to individual alleles difficult. In this cohort, only TCR beta chains were sequenced, and detectable features were limited by the absence of alpha or paired-chain data. In both the original and validation cohorts, the classifier was reported to diagnose cytomegalovirus status with high specificity and sensitivity. According to a later analysis, parvovirus B19, influenza, CMV and Epstein-Barr virus appeared linked to several top co-occurrence clusters. Most TCR sequences were seen in very few donors, while some public TCRs were found in many individuals. A later analysis associated about 18,000 TCR beta sequences with specific HLA alleles at a false discovery rate of 0.05. According to a later analysis, most CMV-associated TCR beta chains appeared to be HLA-restricted, and the HLA associations seemed to be driven largely by CMV exposure. In a later genetic analysis, fewer N-insertions in productive TCRs were reported among donors in an Asian-associated ancestry cluster than the roughly 700-donor mean. Because HLA typing was unavailable for some donors at each locus, only the typed subset was used in association tests. In a later analysis, the rate of TCR association differed among HLA loci, with DRB1 alleles having the most associated TCRs and HLA-C alleles having the fewest. In vitro tests confirmed that a few of the cytomegalovirus-associated TCR beta chains recognize cytomegalovirus antigens. An earlier analysis of approximately 590 of the donors showed that most TCR beta V segments appeared in productive rearrangements either about 87% or about 30% of the time, which broadly matched IMGT annotations. In a later genetic analysis, a missense DCLRE1C variant was associated with V-gene and J-gene trimming of TCR beta chains, and the association was replicated in an independent cohort.

Comment on this clone: The specificity of this receptor is unknown. Base qualities are not provided; no much larger clone lies one nucleotide away.

The receptor library was made with the immunoSEQ multiplex PCR assay. For the multiplex PCR, a mixture combining 60 forward primers for TCR Vbeta segments and 13 reverse primers for TCR Jbeta segments was used. A multiplex PCR assay on genomic DNA amplified the CDR3 region of rearranged TCR beta genes. The amplified TCR beta libraries were sequenced on the Illumina HiSeq System as 87-base-pair reads. Per the authors' processing: In a later analysis, some 80 million unique TCR beta chains were counted across the roughly 610 repertoires, and approximately 11 million of these chains were shared by at least two donors. Raw reads were error-corrected and collapsed into unique sequences by a nearest-neighbor algorithm in which closely related sequences were merged to remove PCR and sequencing errors. To assign V, D and J gene segments, CDR3 sequences were aligned to IMGT reference sequences. Each retained sequence needed at least a six-nucleotide match to both a V gene segment and a J gene segment. Rearrangements were called productive when the CDR3 lacked stop codons and stayed in frame with V and J; all others were non-productive. CDR3 was defined according to IMGT convention as the region running from the second conserved V-encoded cysteine to the conserved J-encoded phenylalanine. The earlier analysis of around 640 of the donors excluded sequences that lacked an unambiguous match to a single V gene segment. In an earlier analysis of some 590 of the donors, a V segment was called functional when productive rearrangements were above 56.7%, and segregating when the standard deviation between donors exceeded 5%. A statistical classification framework was built for diagnosing cytomegalovirus status from the catalog of TCR beta chain sequences. V and J gene assignment, in a later analysis, came from comparing TCR nucleotide sequences with IMGT/GENE-DB human TR gene sequences. A later analysis assigned CDR3 sequences and most-parsimonious VDJ recombination scenarios with the TCRdist pipeline. A later analysis defined each TCR beta chain by its CDR3 amino acid sequence plus V-gene family, and excluded reads lacking a unique V-gene family. To address suspected cross-contamination and a sequencing artifact, a later analysis removed over 500 highly shared, low-generation-probability nucleotide sequences. In a later analysis, a clonal expansion index for each public chain was calculated from normalized within-repertoire ranks of inferred template counts. Generation probabilities in a later analysis came from a VDJ recombination model fitted to out-of-frame rearrangements, and those results were checked against IGoR. In a later analysis, hypergeometric tests were used to score TCR-TCR, TCR-HLA and TCR-CMV co-occurrence, with a repertoire-size bias correction applied to TCR pairs. In a later analysis, false discovery rates were estimated by permuting HLA or CMV assignments 20 times. In a later analysis, co-occurring TCRs were grouped with DBSCAN, and TCRdist sequence similarity was added when clustering was performed within HLA-allele-positive subsets. For co-occurrence clustering, repertoires with fewer than 30,000 or more than 120,000 public chains were excluded, along with about five repertoires with anomalous nucleotide sharing. The immuneACCESS repertoire file appears here via TCRdb, limited to in-frame rearrangements. These files lack a portion of the clones; in checked studies, under half of the deficit traces to unresolved V genes, and the cause of the others is not known. V and J calls and clone size are copied from that table; D and trimming were computed from the DNA. The sample table shows 100,000 to 150,000 clones, and less than 80% are seen once. 3% to 4.5% of the sample is in the top ten clones.

Measured from the cysteine to the phenylalanine, the CDR3 is 16 residues long. The read is trimmed to its CDR3 DNA, 48 bases read in frame from base 1. V ends up 2 bases short and J 2 bases short, with an unmatched junction base count of 8. The germline V gene gives CDR1 as SGHTA and CDR2 as FQGTGA. The cohort consisted of fewer than 700 healthy bone marrow donors. Cohort members were all nominally healthy when sampled, although unrecorded immune exposures were likely present. The donor tested CMV seronegative, placing the donor among the 350 or so seronegative members of the cohort. A peripheral blood sample was collected from each donor, and TCR beta sequencing was performed on peripheral blood mononuclear cells. Genomic DNA extraction from the blood cell samples was performed with the Qiagen DNeasy Blood Extraction Kit.

This TCR derives from a man between 25 and 39 years old in good health and CMV-seronegative. Sequencing used PBMCs. The V gene is TRBV7-3 and the J gene is TRBJ2-5, and 7 bases in between align with TRBD1. The DNA is as follows: TGTGCCAGCAGCTTAGGACCGGGACAGAATCAAGAGACCCAGTACTTC. Protein translation: CASSLGPGQNQETQYF.